These 5 T cell receptor beta chains originate from one sample sequenced in a study of cytomegalovirus exposure and HLA in healthy donors. Produced via immunoSEQ multiplex PCR; TCRdb's table is partial and in-frame only. The sample holds 95,000 to 150,000 clones, roughly 89% seen once. The sample was PBMCs. These receptors were taken from a woman between 18 and 30 years old in good health and CMV-seronegative.

The chain has TRBV11-1 and TRBJ2-4; TRBD1 is a possible D gene (6 bases). The CDR3 covers 14 residues. With 4 bases removed from V and 4 bases from J, the gap between germline ends came to 11 bases. Germline lookup yields CDR1 SGHAT and CDR2 FQDESV (reference sequence). CDR3 nucleotide sequence: TGTGCCAGCAGCTCCTACAGGGATAAAAACATTCAGTACTTC. Its protein product is CASSSYRDKNIQYF.

The CDR3, as DNA: TGTGCCAGCAGCCAAGATCGGTACAGGTCGAGGGAGCAGTACTTC. Amino acid sequence: CASSQDRYRSREQYF. This chain uses TRBV14 with TRBJ2-7, with a tentative D call TRBD1 (5 bases). The ends were cut back, 0 bases at V and 7 bases at J, with 16 bases in the middle. Germline V gene data show CDR1 as SGHDN and CDR2 as FVKESK. The CDR3 is made up of 15 amino acids.

This chain uses TRBV19 with TRBJ1-1; possibly TRBD1 for D (6 bases). Germline V gives CDR1 LNHDA, CDR2 SQIVND (reference sequence). Between the trimmed V and J ends, which lost 5 bases and 1 base, there was a span of 11 bases. The CDR3 totals 14 residues. For the CDR3, the DNA is TGTGCCAGTAGTGCCAGGGGACAGAACACTGAAGCTTTCTTT. Protein product: CASSARGQNTEAFF.

The chain uses TRBV27 and TRBJ2-1; TRBD2 might be the D (5 bases). There are 18 residues in the CDR3. The germline V gene has CDR1 MNHEY and CDR2 SMNVEV (reference sequence). Trimming removed 5 bases at V and 0 bases at J, with 20 bases between. This CDR3 is CASSALLEILSSYNEQFF. The CDR3 DNA is TGTGCCAGCAGTGCCTTACTAGAAATCCTAAGCTCCTACAATGAGCAGTTCTTC.

The rearrangement uses TRBV19 and TRBJ2-7, with 9 bases aligning to TRBD1. Trimming removed 2 bases from V and 4 bases from J; junction bases left unmatched: 6. Germline CDR1 is LNHDA and CDR2 is SQIVND (reference sequence). CDR3 length equals 15 residues. The CDR3 coding sequence is TGTGCCAGTAGTATAAAGGGACAGGGTATGTACGAGCAGTACTTC. Translating it yields CASSIKGQGMYEQYF.